These 30 T cell receptor beta chains originate from one sample sequenced in a study of spatial heterogeneity in lung cancer. TCRdb used MiXCR to reprocess the 5' RACE reads, holding one entry per CDR3 protein. The repertoire includes about 48,000 distinct CDR3 sequences, roughly 5.7% of them detected once, and approximately 12% sits in the top ten. As for time point: sample taken at primary tumor resection. Sequencing covered unsorted whole RNA taken from tumor, nontumor lung or frozen PBMC. Sequences were derived from PBMCs, sampled at surgery. The source of these receptors is a male donor with early-stage non-small cell lung cancer.

This clonotype was picked up many times. The V call is TRBV5-6, the J call TRBJ2-5, with D perhaps given as TRBD1 or TRBD2 (5 bases each). V lost 0 bases and J lost 5, with 8 bases in between. Germline CDR1 SGHDT, CDR2 YYEEEE. The CDR3 runs 13 residues. The CDR3 protein is CASSLEGEETQYF. Here the CDR3 DNA reads TGTGCCAGCAGCTTGGAAGGGGAGGAGACCCAGTACTTC.

This clonotype was detected many times. The chain carries TRBV12-3 or TRBV12-4 and TRBJ2-3; 11 positions agree with TRBD2. This CDR3 spans 16 amino acids. V lost 8 bases and J lost 2; bases outside the gene matches: 9. The CDR3 DNA sequence: TGTGCCAGCGCCATACAGACTAGCGGGAACACAGATACGCAGTATTTT. The encoded protein is CASAIQTSGNTDTQYF.

The table lists this clonotype with many counts. The rearrangement uses TRBV29-1 and TRBJ1-1; 7 bases are shared with TRBD1. The CDR3 consists of 12 residues. The ends lost 6 bases at V and 7 bases at J; junction bases unmatched: 8. Germline V CDR1 and CDR2: SQVTM, ANQGSEA. The CDR3 sequence: CSVERTGFEAFF. The CDR3 nucleotides are TGCAGCGTGGAGCGGACAGGATTTGAAGCTTTCTTT.

This clonotype was counted many times. The chain employs TRBV5-1 and TRBJ2-7; D is possibly TRBD1 or TRBD2 (6 bases each). The V end lost 4 bases, the J end lost 3 bases, and 11 bases lay between the germline ends. The CDR3 loop spans 13 amino acids. Germline CDR1 reads SGHRS; CDR2 reads YFSETQ. The CDR3 DNA reads TGCGCCAGCAGCCCCGGAGGGGGCTACGAGCAGTACTTC. As protein: CASSPGGGYEQYF.

This clonotype was counted ten times or more. The chain combines TRBV7-6 with TRBJ2-2; D is perhaps TRBD2 (5 bases). This CDR3 has 14 amino acids. Germline V gene sequence: CDR1 SGHVS, CDR2 FNYEAQ. Trimming took off 5 bases at V and 6 bases at J, with 13 bases between the two ends. The CDR3 protein is CASSKTIEAGELFF. As DNA, the CDR3 is TGTGCCAGCAGCAAGACTATTGAGGCCGGGGAGCTGTTTTTT.

Ten or more counts support this clonotype. The V gene is TRBV7-2, the J gene TRBJ2-1; a possible D gene is TRBD2 (6 bases). This CDR3 has 12 amino acids. V was trimmed by 4 bases and J by 12 bases, leaving 13 bases between them. From germline, CDR1 is SGHTA and CDR2 FQGNSA. CDR3 loop: CASSSRLVPQFF. The CDR3 bases are TGTGCCAGCAGCTCTAGACTAGTCCCGCAGTTCTTC.

This clonotype was picked up many times. The J gene is TRBJ2-1, the V gene TRBV7-9, with TRBD2 matching 10 bases. J was trimmed by 9 bases and V by 0 bases; bases with no gene match: 8. The length of the CDR3 is 16 residues. CDR1 SEHNR and CDR2 FQNEAQ come from the germline V gene (reference sequence). DNA for the CDR3: TGTGCCAGCAGCTTAGCTCTTCTAGCGGGAGTTAGTGAGCAGTTCTTC. This codes for CASSLALLAGVSEQFF.

The table lists this clonotype with many counts. CDR3 bases: TGTTCCGGGACAGGGGGCCTTGCTGGTAATTCACCCCTCCACTTT. Translation gives CSGTGGLAGNSPLHF. The rearrangement joins TRBV6-4 to TRBJ1-6; 12 positions agree with TRBD1. Germline lookup yields CDR1 MRHNA and CDR2 SNTAGT. There are 15 residues in the CDR3.

This clonotype showed up many times. J is TRBJ2-3 and V is TRBV4-1; 7 nucleotides match TRBD2. V dropped 2 bases and J dropped 4; count of bases not matched to a gene: 6. The CDR3 extends over 15 amino acids. In germline, CDR1 is MGHRA, CDR2 YSYEKL. The chain's CDR3 is CASSQIVGGADTQYF. The CDR3 region has the DNA TGCGCCAGCAGCCAAATTGTGGGGGGGGCAGATACGCAGTATTTT.

This clonotype came up many times. V is TRBV24-1 and J is TRBJ2-1; TRBD2 aligns across 10 bases. The length of the CDR3 is 16 residues. Germline V gene data show CDR1 as KGHDR and CDR2 as SFDVKD. J gave up 7 bases and V 4 bases, and 9 bases lay outside the gene matches. CDR3 in DNA: TGTGCCACCAGTGAGGAGCCGGGACTAGCGAGGAATGAGCAGTTCTTC. It is translated as CATSEEPGLARNEQFF.

In its sample, this clonotype was seen many times. The chain employs TRBV7-2 and TRBJ2-5; tentatively, D is TRBD2 (6 bases). The V end lost 2 bases, the J end lost 3 bases, and 16 bases lay between the germline ends. This CDR3 has 16 amino acids. Germline lookup yields CDR1 SGHTA and CDR2 FQGNSA. The chain's CDR3 is CASSLLAGSGEETQYF. CDR3 DNA sequence: TGTGCCAGCAGCTTACTGGCCGGGAGTGGAGAAGAGACCCAGTACTTC.

This clonotype was detected ten times or more. The rearrangement links TRBV20-1 to TRBJ2-5, with D uncertain. From germline, CDR1 is DFQATT and CDR2 SNEGSKA (reference sequence). CDR3 length equals 14 residues. Trimming removed 2 bases at V and 5 bases at J, with 15 bases between. The CDR3 nucleotides read TGCAGTGCTAGACAGATGGAGCCCCCCGAGACCCAGTACTTC. This codes for CSARQMEPPETQYF.

This clonotype was counted at least ten times. The gene calls are TRBV20-1 and TRBJ2-5; 7 nucleotides line up with TRBD2. J was trimmed by 1 base and V by 7 bases; bases with no gene match: 6. CDR3 length: 13 residues. The germline V gene has CDR1 DFQATT and CDR2 SNEGSKA (reference sequence). CDR3 bases: TGCAGTGGGAATTTAGCGGGCCAAGAGACCCAGTACTTC. Amino acids: CSGNLAGQETQYF.

At least ten counts were recorded for this clonotype. The chain couples TRBV25-1 to TRBJ1-6, with TRBD1 identical over 8 bases. Germline V lookup: CDR1 MGHDK, CDR2 SYGVNS. This CDR3 contains 15 residues. Losses at the gene ends were 1 base for V and 7 bases for J; bases not matched to a gene: 3. In DNA form, the CDR3 reads TGTGCCAGCAGTGAATGGCAGGGGGCGAATTCACCCCTCCACTTT. Its translation is CASSEWQGANSPLHF.

This clonotype was observed many times. The chain couples TRBV5-6 to TRBJ2-1, with 15 bases matching TRBD2. There are 15 residues in the CDR3. Germline CDR1 and CDR2: SGHDT and YYEEEE. V shed 5 bases, J shed 7 bases, and the junction held 4 bases outside the gene matches. CDR3 residues: CASRRGTSGRNEQFF. In DNA, the CDR3 is TGTGCCAGCAGACGCGGGACTAGCGGGAGGAATGAGCAGTTCTTC.

As for this clonotype: One end of the junction does not line up with germline, which may come from a read error. This chain uses TRBV7-7 with TRBJ2-5; D gene unclear. There are 13 residues in the CDR3. The germline gives CDR1 SSHAT, CDR2 FNYEAQ (reference sequence). The CDR3 DNA reads as TGTGCTAGCAGCTTATCACCCCAGGAGACCCAGTACTTC. Its protein product is CASSLSPQETQYF.

This clonotype was recorded many times. This sequence joins TRBV19 and TRBJ1-1; D is uncertain. V lost 9 bases to trimming and J lost 1 base, with 9 bases between them. Germline CDR1 is LNHDA and CDR2 is SQIVND (reference sequence). The CDR3 covers 12 residues. This chain's CDR3 is CARDKANTEAFF. CDR3 coding DNA: TGTGCCAGGGATAAGGCGAACACTGAAGCTTTCTTT.

This clonotype was picked up many times. V usage is TRBV5-5 and J usage is TRBJ2-5; TRBD1 aligns across 9 bases. The CDR3 loop spans 15 amino acids. V shed 0 bases, J shed 5 bases, and the junction held 5 bases outside the gene matches. CDR1 is SGHKS and CDR2 is YYEKEE in the germline V gene (reference sequence). The CDR3 loop reads CASSLVTGGAETQYF. CDR3 bases: TGTGCCAGCAGCTTGGTAACAGGGGGCGCGGAGACCCAGTACTTC.

The table lists this clonotype with many counts. The chain uses TRBV30 and TRBJ2-5, with D possibly being TRBD1 or TRBD2 (5 bases each). This CDR3 is 12 amino acids long. The V gene's germline CDR1 is GTSNPN and CDR2 SVGIG (reference sequence). The V end lost 8 bases, the J end lost 5 bases, and 15 bases lay between the germline ends. The chain's CDR3 is CAGRGDRETQYF. Here the CDR3 DNA reads TGTGCCGGAAGAGGGGATCGGGAGACCCAGTACTTC.

The rearrangement links TRBV5-1 to TRBJ2-3; TRBD2 aligns across 8 bases. Germline V gene lookup returns CDR1 SGHRS and CDR2 YFSETQ. V dropped 4 bases and J dropped 3; count of bases not matched to a gene: 10. This CDR3 is built from 16 residues. The CDR3 here is CASSLQQGGGTDTQYF. As DNA, the CDR3 is TGCGCCAGCAGCCTCCAACAGGGCGGGGGGACAGATACGCAGTATTTT.

This clonotype was recorded at least ten times. The V and J genes are TRBV3-1 and TRBJ2-7; the D is unclear. The CDR3 loop spans 15 amino acids. V dropped 1 base and J dropped 5 bases, with 15 bases sitting between them. Per the germline V gene, CDR1 is LGHDT and CDR2 is YNNKEL (reference sequence). The CDR3 DNA is TGTGCCAGCAGCCAAGGGCAAGGTAGCAACCACGAGCAGTACTTC. This sequence encodes CASSQGQGSNHEQYF.

This clonotype has a count of ten or more. This chain uses TRBV3-1 with TRBJ1-6; TRBD1 agrees at 9 bases. The V gene's germline CDR1 is LGHDT and CDR2 YNNKEL (reference sequence). CDR3 length equals 18 residues. The V gene end was trimmed by 3 bases and the J gene end by 9 bases; junction bases not matched to a gene: 15. The CDR3 here is CASSHSPTGGKRRSPLHF. The DNA for the CDR3 is TGTGCCAGCAGCCACTCCCCGACAGGGGGTAAGAGGCGTTCACCCCTCCACTTT. Full variable domain (missing parts from reference TRBV3-1 and TRBJ1-6): DTAVSQTPKYLVTQMGNDKSIKCEQNLGHDTMYWYKQDSKKFLKIMFSYNNKELIINETVPNRFSPKSPDKAHLNLHINSLELGDSAVYFCASSHSPTGGKRRSPLHFGNGTRLTVT.

The sample holds many counts of this clonotype. V and J are TRBV6-2 or TRBV6-3 and TRBJ1-4, with D hard to call. CDR1 is MNHEY, CDR2 SVGEGT, per germline. The CDR3 has 13 amino acids. Deletions cut 4 bases from V and 3 bases from J, with 6 bases between. The CDR3 here is CASSSRPNEKLFF. The CDR3 nucleotides are TGTGCCAGCAGTTCCAGGCCTAATGAAAAACTGTTTTTT.

In this sample, this clonotype turned up many times. V is TRBV19 and J is TRBJ1-3; 8 positions match TRBD1. CDR1 LNHDA and CDR2 SQIVND come from the germline V gene (reference sequence). V lost 5 bases and J lost 2; bases outside the gene matches: 2. The CDR3 length is 14 residues. The CDR3 reads CASSAGQAGNTIYF. Written as DNA, the CDR3 is TGTGCCAGTAGTGCGGGACAGGCTGGAAACACCATATATTTT.

The sample holds many counts of this clonotype. This chain uses TRBV15 with TRBJ2-1, with D perhaps given as TRBD1 or TRBD2 (5 bases each). From germline, CDR1 is LNHNV and CDR2 YYDKDF (reference sequence). The CDR3 consists of 13 residues. V was cut by 0 bases and J by 10 bases, with 10 bases left in between. In DNA, the CDR3 is TGTGCCACCAGCAGAGATCCCAGGGACGAGCAGTTCTTC. Residues: CATSRDPRDEQFF.

There are many counts of this clonotype. This rearrangement joins TRBV7-2 to TRBJ2-2; 7 bases align to TRBD2. With V trimmed by 5 bases and J by 6 bases, 6 bases remained unmatched. The germline gives CDR1 SGHTA, CDR2 FQGNSA. There are 14 residues in the CDR3. CDR3 region: CASSAGLGPGELFF. The CDR3 DNA reads as TGTGCCAGCAGCGCCGGACTAGGTCCCGGGGAGCTGTTTTTT. Supplemented by reference TRBV7-2 and TRBJ2-2, the full variable domain reads GAGVSQSPSNKVTEKGKDVELRCDPISGHTALYWYRQSLGQGLEFLIYFQGNSAPDKSGLPSDRFSAERTGGSVSTLTIQRTQQEDSAVYLCASSAGLGPGELFFGEGSRLTVL.

There are many counts of this clonotype. The chain employs TRBV9 and TRBJ2-3; D is unclear. The V end was cut by 1 base, the J end by 1 base, with 7 bases between. The CDR3 runs 14 residues. CDR1 SGDLS and CDR2 YYNGEE come from the germline V gene. CDR3 in amino acids: CASSVRTRTDTQYF. DNA of the CDR3: TGTGCCAGCAGCGTACGTACCCGCACAGATACGCAGTATTTT.

In its sample, this clonotype was seen many times. The rearrangement uses TRBV20-1 and TRBJ1-1, with TRBD1 matching 7 bases. The CDR3 runs 14 residues. The trim removed 7 bases at V and 0 bases at J, leaving 8 bases unmatched. Looked up from germline, CDR1 is DFQATT and CDR2 is SNEGSKA (reference sequence). In nucleotides, the CDR3 is TGCAGTGTGACCAACAGGGGTATGAACACTGAAGCTTTCTTT. The encoded protein is CSVTNRGMNTEAFF.

Many counts were recorded for this clonotype. The CDR3 loop reads CSVVGGDEQFF. As DNA, the CDR3 is TGCAGTGTAGTAGGGGGTGATGAGCAGTTCTTC. The rearrangement links TRBV20-1 to TRBJ2-1; D might be TRBD1 (6 bases). The CDR3 contains 11 residues. Looked up from germline, CDR1 is DFQATT and CDR2 is SNEGSKA (reference sequence). The V gene lost 7 bases and the J gene lost 8 bases, with 12 bases spanning the gap.

This clonotype was picked up many times. CDR3 DNA sequence: TGCAGTGTTACCACCGGGACTAGCGGGAGGGCCTACGAGCAGTACTTC. This sequence encodes CSVTTGTSGRAYEQYF. This chain connects TRBV20-1 to TRBJ2-7; 16 nucleotides align to TRBD2. Germline CDR1 DFQATT, CDR2 SNEGSKA (reference sequence). The CDR3 totals 16 residues. The V segment lost 7 bases and the J segment 2 bases; nucleotides outside the gene matches: 8.